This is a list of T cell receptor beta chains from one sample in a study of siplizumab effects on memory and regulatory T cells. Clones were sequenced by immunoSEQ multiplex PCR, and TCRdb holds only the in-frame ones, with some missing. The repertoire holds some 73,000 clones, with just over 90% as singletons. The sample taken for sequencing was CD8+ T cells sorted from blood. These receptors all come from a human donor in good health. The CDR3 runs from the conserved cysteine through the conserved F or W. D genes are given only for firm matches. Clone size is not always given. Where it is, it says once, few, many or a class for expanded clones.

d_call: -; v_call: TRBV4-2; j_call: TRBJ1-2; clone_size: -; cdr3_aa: CASSTTENYGYTF; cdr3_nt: TGTGCCAGCAGCACGACAGAGAACTATGGCTACACCTTC
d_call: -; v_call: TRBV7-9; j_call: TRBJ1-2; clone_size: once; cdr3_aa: CASSSNYGYTF; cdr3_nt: TGTGCCAGCAGCTCCAACTATGGCTACACCTTC
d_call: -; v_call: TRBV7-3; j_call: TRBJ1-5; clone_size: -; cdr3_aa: CASSLNSGRNQPQHF; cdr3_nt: TGTGCCAGCAGCTTAAACTCTGGCCGGAATCAGCCCCAGCATTTT
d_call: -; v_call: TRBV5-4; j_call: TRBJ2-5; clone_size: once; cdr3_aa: CASSSEYQETQYF; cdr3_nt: TGTGCCAGCAGCTCCGAGTACCAAGAGACCCAGTACTTC
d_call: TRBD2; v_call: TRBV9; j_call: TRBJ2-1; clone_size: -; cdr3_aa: CASTIAGSSYNEQFF; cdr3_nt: TGTGCCAGCACCATAGCGGGGAGCTCCTACAATGAGCAGTTCTTC
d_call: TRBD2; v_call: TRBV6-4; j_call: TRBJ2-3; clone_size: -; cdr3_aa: CASSVLAGGTDTQYF; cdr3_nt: TGTGCCAGCAGTGTGTTAGCGGGGGGCACAGATACGCAGTATTTT
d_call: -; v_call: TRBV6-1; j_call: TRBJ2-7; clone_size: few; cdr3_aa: CASRGLSSSYEQYF; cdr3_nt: TGTGCCAGCAGGGGACTCTCGAGCTCCTACGAGCAGTACTTC
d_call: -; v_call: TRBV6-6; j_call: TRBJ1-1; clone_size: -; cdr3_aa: CASSYDSVVGTVEAFF; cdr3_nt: TGTGCCAGCAGTTACGACAGCGTTGTTGGTACTGTTGAAGCTTTCTTT
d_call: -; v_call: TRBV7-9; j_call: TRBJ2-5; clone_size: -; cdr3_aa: CASSLNLAETQYF; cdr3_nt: TGTGCCAGCAGCTTAAACCTCGCGGAGACCCAGTACTTC
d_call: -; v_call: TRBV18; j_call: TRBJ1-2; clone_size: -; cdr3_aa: CASGGSLNYGYTF; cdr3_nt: TGTGCCAGCGGAGGTTCTCTTAACTATGGCTACACCTTC
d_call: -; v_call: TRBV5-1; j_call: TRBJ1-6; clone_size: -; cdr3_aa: CASSHQRRGVKNSPLHF; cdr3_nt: TGCGCCAGCAGCCATCAGCGTAGAGGTGTTAAAAATTCACCCCTCCACTTT
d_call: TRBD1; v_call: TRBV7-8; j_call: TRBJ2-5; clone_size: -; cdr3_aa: CASSPGTVQETQYF; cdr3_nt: TGTGCCAGCAGCCCGGGGACAGTACAAGAGACCCAGTACTTC
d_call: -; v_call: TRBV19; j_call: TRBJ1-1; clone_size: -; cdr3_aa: CASSILGTGEAFF; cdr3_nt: TGTGCCAGTAGTATTTTGGGGACTGGAGAAGCTTTCTTT
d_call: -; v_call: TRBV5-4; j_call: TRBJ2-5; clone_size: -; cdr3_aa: CASRPPDQETQYF; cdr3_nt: TGTGCCAGCAGGCCTCCGGACCAAGAGACCCAGTACTTC
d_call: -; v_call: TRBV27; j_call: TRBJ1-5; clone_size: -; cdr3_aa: CASSYGGGQPQHF; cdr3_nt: TGTGCCAGCAGCTACGGCGGTGGCCAGCCCCAGCATTTT
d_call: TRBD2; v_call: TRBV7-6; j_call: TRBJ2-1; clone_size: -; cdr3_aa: CASSLAPVMLADFHNEQFF; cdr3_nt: TGTGCCAGCAGCTTAGCTCCGGTGATGCTAGCGGATTTCCACAATGAGCAGTTCTTC
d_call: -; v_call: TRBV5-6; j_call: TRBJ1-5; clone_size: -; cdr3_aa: CASSQGINQPQHF; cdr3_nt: TGTGCCAGCAGCCAGGGAATCAATCAGCCCCAGCATTTT
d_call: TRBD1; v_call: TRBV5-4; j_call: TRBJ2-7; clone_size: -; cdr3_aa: CASSRRDRPYEQYF; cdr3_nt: TGTGCCAGCAGTCGCCGGGACAGACCCTACGAGCAGTACTTC
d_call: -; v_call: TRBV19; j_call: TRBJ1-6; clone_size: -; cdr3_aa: CASSFGTVSPLHF; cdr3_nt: TGTGCCAGTAGTTTCGGTACGGTCTCACCCCTCCACTTT
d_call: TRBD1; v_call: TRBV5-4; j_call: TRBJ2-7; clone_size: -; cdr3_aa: CASSPDRAYEQYF; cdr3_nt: TGTGCCAGCAGCCCGGACAGGGCCTACGAGCAGTACTTC
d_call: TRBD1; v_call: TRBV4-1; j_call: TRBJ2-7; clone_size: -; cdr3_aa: CASSQGQGEDEQYF; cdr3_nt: TGCGCCAGCAGCCAAGGACAGGGGGAGGACGAGCAGTACTTC
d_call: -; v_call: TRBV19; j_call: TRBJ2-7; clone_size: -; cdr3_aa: CASSFRELAYEQYF; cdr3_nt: TGTGCCAGTAGTTTCAGGGAGTTGGCCTACGAGCAGTACTTC
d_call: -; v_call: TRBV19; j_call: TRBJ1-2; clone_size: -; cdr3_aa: CASSIDLWGVNYGYTF; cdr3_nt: TGTGCCAGTAGTATAGATCTTTGGGGAGTCAACTATGGCTACACCTTC
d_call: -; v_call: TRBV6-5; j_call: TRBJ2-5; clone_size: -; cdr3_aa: CATRTDLYQETQYF; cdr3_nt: TGTGCCACGAGAACGGATTTGTACCAAGAGACCCAGTACTTC
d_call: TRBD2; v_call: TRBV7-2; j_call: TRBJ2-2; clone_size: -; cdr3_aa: CASSRLAGDTGELFF; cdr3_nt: TGTGCCAGCAGCCGACTAGCGGGGGACACCGGGGAGCTGTTTTTT
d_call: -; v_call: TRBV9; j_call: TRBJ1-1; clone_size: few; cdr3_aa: CASSVESGQNTEAFF; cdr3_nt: TGTGCCAGCAGCGTAGAATCGGGACAGAACACTGAAGCTTTCTTT
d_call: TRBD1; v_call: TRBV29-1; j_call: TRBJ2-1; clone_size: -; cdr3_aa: CSPGDSYNEQFF; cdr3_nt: TGCAGCCCCGGGGACAGCTACAATGAGCAGTTCTTC
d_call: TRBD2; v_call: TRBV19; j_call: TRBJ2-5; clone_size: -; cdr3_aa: CASTGGGRPMGETQYF; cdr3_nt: TGTGCCAGTACGGGGGGGGGCCGTCCCATGGGAGAGACCCAGTACTTC
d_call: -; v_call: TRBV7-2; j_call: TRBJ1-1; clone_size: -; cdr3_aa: CASSSGLNTEAFF; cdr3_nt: TGTGCCAGCAGTTCCGGTCTGAACACTGAAGCTTTCTTT
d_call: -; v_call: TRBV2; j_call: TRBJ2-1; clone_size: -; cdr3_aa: CASSEAVPFF; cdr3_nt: TGTGCCAGCAGTGAAGCGGTTCCGTTCTTC
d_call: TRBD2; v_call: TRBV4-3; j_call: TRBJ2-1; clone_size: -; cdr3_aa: CASSQDWGGEQFF; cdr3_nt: TGCGCCAGCAGCCAAGATTGGGGGGGGGAGCAGTTCTTC
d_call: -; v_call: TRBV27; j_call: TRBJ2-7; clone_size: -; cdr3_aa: CASSLGPRGEQYF; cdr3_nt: TGTGCCAGCAGTCTCGGCCCCCGCGGCGAGCAGTACTTC
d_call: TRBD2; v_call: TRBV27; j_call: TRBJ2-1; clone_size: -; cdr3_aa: CASSQLAGGYNEQFF; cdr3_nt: TGTGCCAGCAGTCAACTAGCGGGGGGTTACAATGAGCAGTTCTTC
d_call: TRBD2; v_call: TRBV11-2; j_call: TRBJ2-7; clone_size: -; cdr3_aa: CASSLEGTSFYEQYF; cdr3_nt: TGTGCCAGCAGCTTAGAGGGGACTAGTTTCTACGAGCAGTACTTC
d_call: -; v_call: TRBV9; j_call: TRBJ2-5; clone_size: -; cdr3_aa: CASSVAEETQYF; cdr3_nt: TGTGCCAGCAGCGTAGCAGAAGAGACCCAGTACTTC
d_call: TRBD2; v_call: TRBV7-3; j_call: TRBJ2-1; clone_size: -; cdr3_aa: CASRAGEDMDEQFF; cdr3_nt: TGTGCCAGTCGGGCGGGGGAGGATATGGATGAGCAGTTCTTC
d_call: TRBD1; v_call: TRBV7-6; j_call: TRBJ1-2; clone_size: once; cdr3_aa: CASSPGQGAINGYTF; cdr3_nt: TGTGCCAGCAGCCCCGGACAGGGGGCGATCAATGGCTACACCTTC
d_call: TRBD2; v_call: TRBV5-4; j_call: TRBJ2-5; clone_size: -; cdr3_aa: CASSFGGGAQETQYF; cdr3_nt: TGTGCCAGCAGCTTCGGCGGGGGGGCCCAAGAGACCCAGTACTTC
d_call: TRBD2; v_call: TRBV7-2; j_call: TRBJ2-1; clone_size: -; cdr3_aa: CASSHETSGRISNEQFF; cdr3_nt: TGTGCCAGCAGCCACGAGACTAGCGGGAGAATAAGCAATGAGCAGTTCTTC
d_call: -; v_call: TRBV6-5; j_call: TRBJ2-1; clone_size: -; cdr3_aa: CASSGRGSYDNEQFF; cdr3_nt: TGTGCCAGCAGTGGGCGGGGTTCATATGACAATGAGCAGTTCTTC
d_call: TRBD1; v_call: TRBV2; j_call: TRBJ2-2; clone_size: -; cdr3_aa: CASSSGQGSTGELFF; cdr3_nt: TGTGCCAGCAGCTCGGGACAGGGGAGCACCGGGGAGCTGTTTTTT
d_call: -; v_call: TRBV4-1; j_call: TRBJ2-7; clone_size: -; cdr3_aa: CASSQGWTKPTYEQYF; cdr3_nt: TGCGCCAGCAGCCAAGGTTGGACTAAACCAACCTACGAGCAGTACTTC
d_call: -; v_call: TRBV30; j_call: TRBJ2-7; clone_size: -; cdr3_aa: CAWSSGNEQYF; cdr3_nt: TGTGCCTGGAGTTCGGGTAACGAGCAGTACTTC
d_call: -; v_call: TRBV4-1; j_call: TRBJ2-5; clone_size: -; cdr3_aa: CASSQVQQETQYF; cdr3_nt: TGCGCCAGCAGCCAAGTCCAGCAAGAGACCCAGTACTTC
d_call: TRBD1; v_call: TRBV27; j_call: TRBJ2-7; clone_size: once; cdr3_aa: CASSYGTGDYEQYF; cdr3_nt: TGTGCCAGCAGTTACGGGACAGGAGACTACGAGCAGTACTTC
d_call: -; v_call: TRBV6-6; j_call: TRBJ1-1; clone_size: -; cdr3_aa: CASRQRGRYKAFF; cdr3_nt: TGTGCCAGCAGACAACGAGGCCGCTACAAAGCTTTCTTT
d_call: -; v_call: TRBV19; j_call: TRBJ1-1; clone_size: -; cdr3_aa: CASSIGVPNTEAFF; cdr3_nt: TGTGCCAGTAGTATCGGAGTCCCGAACACTGAAGCTTTCTTT
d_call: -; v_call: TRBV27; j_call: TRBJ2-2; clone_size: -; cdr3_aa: CASSSTSWSTGELFF; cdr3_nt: TGTGCCAGCAGTTCTACTAGCTGGAGCACCGGGGAGCTGTTTTTT
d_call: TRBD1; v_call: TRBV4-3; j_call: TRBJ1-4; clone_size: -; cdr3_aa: CASSQATGAGYEKLFF; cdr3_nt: TGCGCCAGCAGCCAAGCGACAGGGGCAGGTTATGAAAAACTGTTTTTT
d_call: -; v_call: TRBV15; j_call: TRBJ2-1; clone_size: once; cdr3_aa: CATSRDLWDNEQFF; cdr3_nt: TGTGCCACCAGCAGAGATCTATGGGACAATGAGCAGTTCTTC
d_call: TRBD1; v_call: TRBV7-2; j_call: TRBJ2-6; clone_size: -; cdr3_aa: CASSPLTGGAIGANVLTF; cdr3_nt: TGTGCCAGCAGCCCGCTGACAGGGGGCGCGATAGGGGCCAACGTCCTGACTTTC
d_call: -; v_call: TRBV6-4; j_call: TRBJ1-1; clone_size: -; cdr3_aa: CASSNSRNTEAFF; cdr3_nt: TGTGCCAGCAGTAACAGCCGGAACACTGAAGCTTTCTTT
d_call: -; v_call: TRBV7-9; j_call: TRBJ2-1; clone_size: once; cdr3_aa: CASSPAGGISYNEQFF; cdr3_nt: TGTGCCAGCAGCCCAGCTGGGGGGATCTCCTACAATGAGCAGTTCTTC
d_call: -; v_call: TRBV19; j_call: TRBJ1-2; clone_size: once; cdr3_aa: CASSISSLNYGYTF; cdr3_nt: TGTGCCAGTAGTATTTCCTCGCTTAACTATGGCTACACCTTC
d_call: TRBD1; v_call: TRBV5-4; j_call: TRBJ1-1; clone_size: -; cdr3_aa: CASSPEYVRAGGLNTEAFF; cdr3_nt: TGTGCCAGCAGCCCGGAGTATGTCAGGGCAGGGGGTCTGAACACTGAAGCTTTCTTT